The T cell receptor beta chain described here comes from a study of OX40 agonist ivuxolimab in advanced cancers. Study-wide context: Clinicians treated patients with ivuxolimab, an agonistic anti-OX40 (CD134) antibody. Treatment received earlier with anti-PD-1, anti-PD-L1 or anti-CTLA-4 agents was allowed, and around 40% had some. Points from the study as a whole: CD8+ T cells were the subset that, on average, had more expanded clones than CD4+. By week 6 at 0.1 to 3.0 mg/kg, blood CD4+ and CD8+ T cells had expanded clonally.

Produced via immunoSEQ multiplex PCR; TCRdb's table is partial and in-frame only. The data hold about 26,000 clones, with over 70% observed a single time. Comments on this clone: The antigen is not known.

Germline lookup yields CDR1 SGHDN and CDR2 FVKESK. The CDR3 length is 16 residues. V was shortened by 1 base and J by 6 bases, with 19 bases between the two germline ends. The receptor's source is an adult with an advanced solid tumor such as melanoma, head and neck, liver or kidney cancer. V and J are TRBV14 and TRBJ2-7; tentative D call: TRBD1 (6 bases). This specimen consisted of CD4+ or CD8+ T cells sorted from blood, obtained in a trial of the OX40 agonist ivuxolimab. Here the CDR3 DNA reads TGTGCCAGCAGCCAAGGCCCCCGGGCAGGGGTGGGCGAGCAGTACTTC. This codes for CASSQGPRAGVGEQYF.